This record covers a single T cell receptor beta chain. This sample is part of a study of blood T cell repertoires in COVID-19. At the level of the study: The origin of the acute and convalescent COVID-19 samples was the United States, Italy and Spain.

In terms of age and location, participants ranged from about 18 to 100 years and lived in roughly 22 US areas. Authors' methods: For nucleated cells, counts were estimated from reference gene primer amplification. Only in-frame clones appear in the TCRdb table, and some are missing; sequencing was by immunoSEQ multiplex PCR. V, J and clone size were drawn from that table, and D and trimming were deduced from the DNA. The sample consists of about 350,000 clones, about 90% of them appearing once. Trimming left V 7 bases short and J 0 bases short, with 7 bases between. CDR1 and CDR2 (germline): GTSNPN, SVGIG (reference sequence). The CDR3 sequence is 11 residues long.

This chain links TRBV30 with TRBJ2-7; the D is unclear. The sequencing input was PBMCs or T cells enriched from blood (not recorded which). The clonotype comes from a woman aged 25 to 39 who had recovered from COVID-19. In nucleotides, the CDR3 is TGTGCCTACTTGGTCTCCTACGAGCAGTACTTC. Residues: CAYLVSYEQYF.